This T cell receptor beta chain was obtained from a study of blood T cell repertoires in COVID-19. For the study at large: Researchers got acute and convalescent COVID-19 samples from the United States, Italy and Spain.

V dropped 4 bases and J dropped 7; count of bases not matched to a gene: 3. The germline V gene encodes CDR1 SGHDN and CDR2 FVKESK. This CDR3 is built from 14 residues. Produced via immunoSEQ multiplex PCR; TCRdb's table is partial and in-frame only. Of about 30,000 clones in the sample, more than 75% were seen once. Sequencing was carried out using peripheral blood. This sequence was found in a human donor in a cohort sampled during active COVID-19. The donor label of this sample is uncertain. This chain uses TRBV14 with TRBJ2-1; TRBD1 agrees at 11 bases. The CDR3: CASSPRDRGNEQFF. CDR3 DNA: TGTGCCAGCAGCCCCCGGGACAGGGGGAATGAGCAGTTCTTC.